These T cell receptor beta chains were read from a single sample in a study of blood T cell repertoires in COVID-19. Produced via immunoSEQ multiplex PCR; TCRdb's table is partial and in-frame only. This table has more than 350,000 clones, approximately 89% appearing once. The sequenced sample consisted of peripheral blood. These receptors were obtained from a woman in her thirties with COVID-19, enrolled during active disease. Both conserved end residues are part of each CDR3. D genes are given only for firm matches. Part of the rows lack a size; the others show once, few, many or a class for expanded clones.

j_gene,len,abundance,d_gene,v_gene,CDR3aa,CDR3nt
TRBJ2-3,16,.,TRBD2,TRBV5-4,CASTEGLAGGMGTQYF,TGTGCCAGCACCGAGGGACTAGCGGGAGGTATGGGCACGCAGTATTTT
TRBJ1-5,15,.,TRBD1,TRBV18,CASSPGQGPVQPQHF,TGTGCCAGCTCACCCGGACAGGGGCCAGTTCAGCCCCAGCATTTT
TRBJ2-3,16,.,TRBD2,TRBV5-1,CASSSSGTSGRDTQYF,TGCGCCAGCAGCTCATCCGGGACTAGCGGGAGAGATACGCAGTATTTT
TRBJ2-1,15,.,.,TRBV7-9,CASTSGRQPYNEQFF,TGTGCCAGCACCTCCGGCAGGCAGCCCTACAATGAGCAGTTCTTC
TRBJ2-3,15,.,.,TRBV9,CASSVVAGPTDTQYF,TGTGCCAGCAGCGTAGTGGCGGGACCCACAGATACGCAGTATTTT
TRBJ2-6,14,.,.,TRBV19,CATLGGSGANVLTF,TGTGCCACTCTGGGGGGCTCTGGGGCCAACGTCCTGACTTTC
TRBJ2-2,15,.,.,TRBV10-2,CAILPRGVRRGELFF,TGCGCCATCCTCCCCAGGGGGGTCCGGCGCGGGGAGCTGTTTTTT
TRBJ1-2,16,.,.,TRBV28,CASSFPPGRVTSGYTF,TGTGCCAGCAGTTTCCCCCCCGGAAGGGTAACTAGTGGCTACACCTTC
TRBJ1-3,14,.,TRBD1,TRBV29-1,CSVWTGSSGNTIYF,TGCAGCGTTTGGACAGGAAGCTCTGGAAACACCATATATTTT
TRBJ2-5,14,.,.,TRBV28,CASSGGGLRETQYF,TGTGCCAGCAGTGGGGGGGGGCTGAGGGAGACCCAGTACTTC
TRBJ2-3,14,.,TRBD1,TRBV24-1,CATSDPRQGDTQYF,TGTGCCACCAGTGACCCAAGACAGGGAGATACGCAGTATTTT
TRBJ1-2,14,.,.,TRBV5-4,CASSSQRLNYGYTF,TGTGCCAGCAGCTCTCAGCGGCTTAACTATGGCTACACCTTC
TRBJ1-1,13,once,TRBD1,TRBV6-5,CASRTGRGTEAFF,TGTGCCAGCAGGACAGGGCGAGGGACTGAAGCTTTCTTT
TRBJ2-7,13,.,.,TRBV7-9,CATESSANYEQYF,TGTGCCACCGAATCTAGCGCAAACTACGAGCAGTACTTC
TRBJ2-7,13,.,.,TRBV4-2,CASSQGPEGEQYF,TGTGCCAGCAGCCAAGGGCCAGAGGGCGAGCAGTACTTC
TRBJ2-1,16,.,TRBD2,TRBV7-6,CASSPRRSGSYNEQFF,TGTGCCAGCAGCCCCCGTAGGAGCGGGAGTTACAATGAGCAGTTCTTC
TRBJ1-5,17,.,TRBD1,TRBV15,CATSRDRGKGRNQPQHF,TGTGCCACCAGCAGGGACAGGGGAAAAGGTCGCAATCAGCCCCAGCATTTT
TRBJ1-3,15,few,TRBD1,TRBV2,CASRGQGHSGNTIYF,TGTGCCAGCAGAGGACAGGGACACTCTGGAAACACCATATATTTT
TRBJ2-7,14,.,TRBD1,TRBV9,CASSVGTGIYEQYF,TGTGCCAGCAGCGTAGGGACAGGGATTTACGAGCAGTACTTC
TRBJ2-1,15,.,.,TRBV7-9,CASSLFQGGYNEQFF,TGTGCCAGCAGCTTATTTCAGGGGGGCTACAATGAGCAGTTCTTC
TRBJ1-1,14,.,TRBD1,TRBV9,CASSTDRGGTEAFF,TGTGCCAGCAGCACAGACAGGGGGGGCACTGAAGCTTTCTTT
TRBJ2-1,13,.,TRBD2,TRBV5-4,CASSTGLVSEQFF,TGTGCCAGCAGCACCGGACTAGTGAGTGAGCAGTTCTTC
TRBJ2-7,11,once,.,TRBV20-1,CSASGLYEQYF,TGCAGTGCTAGTGGGCTCTACGAGCAGTACTTC
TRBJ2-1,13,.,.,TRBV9,CASSPPSANEQFF,TGTGCCAGCAGTCCCCCTAGCGCCAATGAGCAGTTCTTC
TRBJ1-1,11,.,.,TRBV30,CAWSVKSEAFF,TGTGCCTGGAGTGTCAAGAGTGAAGCTTTCTTT
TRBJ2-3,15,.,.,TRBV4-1,CASSQGRRDTDTQYF,TGCGCCAGCAGCCAAGGTAGAAGAGACACAGATACGCAGTATTTT
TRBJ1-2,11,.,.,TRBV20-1,CSANNIYGYTF,TGCAGTGCTAATAATATTTATGGCTACACCTTC
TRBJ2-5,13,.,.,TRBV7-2,CASSYQSGETQYF,TGTGCCAGCAGCTACCAGAGCGGAGAGACCCAGTACTTC
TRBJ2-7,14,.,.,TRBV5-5,CASSFGGRGYEQYF,TGTGCCAGCAGCTTTGGTGGCAGGGGATACGAGCAGTACTTC
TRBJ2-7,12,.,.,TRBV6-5,CASRDHRDEQYF,TGTGCCAGCAGGGACCACAGGGACGAGCAGTACTTC
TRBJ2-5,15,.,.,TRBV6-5,CASLPNTAEEETQYF,TGTGCCAGCCTCCCAAACACCGCCGAGGAAGAGACCCAGTACTTC
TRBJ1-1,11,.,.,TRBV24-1,CATSDTREAFF,TGTGCCACCAGTGATACTCGTGAAGCTTTCTTT
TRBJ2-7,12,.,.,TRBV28,CASSPRQEEQYF,TGTGCCAGCAGTCCGCGCCAAGAAGAGCAGTACTTC